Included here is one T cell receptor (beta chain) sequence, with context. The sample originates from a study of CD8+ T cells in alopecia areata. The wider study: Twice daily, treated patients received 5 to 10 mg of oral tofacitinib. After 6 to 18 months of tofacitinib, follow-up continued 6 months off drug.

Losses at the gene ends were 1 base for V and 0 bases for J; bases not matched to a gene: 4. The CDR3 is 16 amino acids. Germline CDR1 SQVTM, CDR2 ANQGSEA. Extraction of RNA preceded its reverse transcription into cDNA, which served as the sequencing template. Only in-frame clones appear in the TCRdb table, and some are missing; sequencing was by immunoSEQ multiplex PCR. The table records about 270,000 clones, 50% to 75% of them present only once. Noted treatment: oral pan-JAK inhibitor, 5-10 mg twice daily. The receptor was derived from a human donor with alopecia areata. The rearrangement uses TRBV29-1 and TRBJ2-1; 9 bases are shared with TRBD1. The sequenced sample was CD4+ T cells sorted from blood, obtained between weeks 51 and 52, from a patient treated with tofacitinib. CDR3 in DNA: TGCAGCGTTGAAGCTGGGACAGGGAGCTCCTACAATGAGCAGTTCTTC. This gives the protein CSVEAGTGSSYNEQFF.